A selection of T cell receptor beta chains follows, all from one sample in a study of T cell repertoires in cytomegalovirus infection. TCRdb reanalysed the reads using MiXCR and keeps one entry per CDR3 protein. This table has fewer than 550,000 distinct CDR3 sequences, more than 25% appearing once. The sequenced sample consisted of PBMCs. Receptors originate from a human donor in good health (CMV status not recorded). Some clones in this sample may be carry-over from other donors' samples. Both conserved end residues are part of each CDR3. A D gene is named only where the DNA matches it firmly. The size of a clone is reported for some rows only, either as once, few or many, or as a class for expanded clones.

TRBV7-9	few	TRBJ1-1	NA	CASSLGRDNTEAFF	TGTGCCAGCAGCTTAGGCAGGGACAACACTGAAGCTTTCTTT
TRBV6-1	NA	TRBJ2-3	NA	CASSNPGTDTQYF	TGTGCCAGCAGTAATCCGGGGACAGATACGCAGTATTTT
TRBV19	NA	TRBJ2-2	NA	CASSRVALFTGELFF	TGTGCCAGTAGTAGAGTCGCATTGTTTACCGGGGAGCTGTTTTTT
TRBV7-2	NA	TRBJ1-3	NA	CASSLRRFSGNTIYF	TGTGCCAGCAGCTTACGACGGTTCTCTGGAAACACCATATATTTT
TRBV7-9	few	TRBJ1-6	NA	CASSLGSPLHF	TGTGCCAGCAGCTTAGGTTCACCCCTCCACTTT
TRBV7-2	many	TRBJ2-2	TRBD2	CASTKSGANTGELFF	TGTGCCAGCACCAAAAGCGGGGCGAACACCGGGGAGCTGTTTTTT
TRBV5-1	NA	TRBJ1-6	NA	CASSLEGLDNSPLHF	TGCGCCAGCAGCTTGGAGGGTTTGGATAATTCACCCCTCCACTTT
TRBV14	few	TRBJ2-1	NA	CASSQRGSLNSYNEQFF	TGTGCCAGCAGCCAACGGGGATCGTTAAACTCCTACAATGAGCAGTTCTTC
TRBV25-1	NA	TRBJ2-1	NA	CASSEWGSEYEQFF	TGTGCCAGCAGTGAATGGGGTAGCGAGTATGAGCAGTTCTTC
TRBV6-5	NA	TRBJ2-5	NA	CASSLGDVSIQTQYF	TGTGCCAGCAGCCTAGGGGACGTCAGCATTCAGACCCAGTACTTC
TRBV6-8	NA	TRBJ2-1	NA	CASSYSSFVEGYNEQFF	TGTGCCAGCAGTTACTCGAGCTTTGTTGAGGGCTACAATGAGCAGTTCTTC
TRBV7-7	once	TRBJ1-2	NA	CASSLRMRANYGYTF	TGTGCTAGCAGCTTAAGAATGAGGGCTAACTATGGCTACACCTTC
TRBV7-8	many	TRBJ2-3	NA	CASSLALPLRTDTQYF	TGTGCCAGCAGCTTAGCTCTCCCTCTCCGCACAGATACGCAGTATTTT
TRBV20-1	NA	TRBJ2-3	NA	CSASVGTASNTQYF	TGCAGTGCTAGTGTGGGGACGGCATCTAATACGCAGTATTTT
TRBV7-2	NA	TRBJ2-3	TRBD2	CASSRSGAGGYTQYF	TGTGCCAGCAGCCGAAGCGGGGCGGGGGGTTATACGCAGTATTTT
TRBV20-1	few	TRBJ2-3	NA	CSARSGWNTQYF	TGCAGTGCTAGAAGCGGGTGGAATACGCAGTATTTT
TRBV28	NA	TRBJ2-3	NA	CVSKITSTDTQYF	TGTGTCAGCAAGATTACTAGCACAGATACGCAGTATTTT